Listed below are T cell receptor beta chains from one sample, sequenced in a study of CD4 and CD8 cells across lung adenocarcinoma regions. TCRdb ran MiXCR on the PCR reads and lists one entry per CDR3 protein. The data show over 5,000 distinct CDR3 sequences, with around 62% seen just once and about 25% held by the top ten. The sequenced sample was CD4+ T cells from the center of a lung tumor. The receptors were gathered from a female donor with lung adenocarcinoma. The CD4 and CD8 labels of this study may be unreliable. CDR3s include the opening cysteine and the closing phenylalanine or tryptophan. D genes are given only for firm matches. Size values are once, few and many counts, or a class for expanded clones, and some rows have none.

clone_size,v_call,d_call,cdr3_length,j_call,cdr3_nt,cdr3_aa
-,TRBV6-5,-,15,TRBJ2-3,TGTGCCAGGGGTTACGGGGTAGGGGGAGAAGAGACGCAGTATTTC,CARGYGVGGEETQYF
-,TRBV12-3/TRBV12-4,-,14,TRBJ2-3,TGTGCCAGCAGTTTTGGGGGGGCTGGAGATACGCAGTATTTT,CASSFGGAGDTQYF
-,TRBV6-1,-,13,TRBJ2-7,TGTGCCAGCAGTGAGGCGGGTTTCTACGAGCAGTACTTC,CASSEAGFYEQYF
-,TRBV20-1,TRBD1,14,TRBJ2-4,TGCAGTGCCCCTCTGACAGGGGGGGCATCAGGCCAGTACTTC,CSAPLTGGASGQYF
-,TRBV10-1,-,17,TRBJ2-3,TGCGCCAGCAGTGAGTCGAAGGGCGGGCCCCGCACAGATACGCAGTATTTT,CASSESKGGPRTDTQYF
-,TRBV10-2,-,14,TRBJ2-7,TGCGCGGGGAGTGGGGGCGGTGTCCAAGAGACGCAGTACTTC,CAGSGGGVQETQYF
large,TRBV6-1,-,14,TRBJ1-6,TGTGCCAGTCCGAGCGGGACGGATAATTCACCCCTCCACTTT,CASPSGTDNSPLHF
-,TRBV7-2,TRBD1,16,TRBJ2-7,TGTGCCAGCAGGGGCCGAGGGGGCGGAGGCCCAGATACGCAGTACTTC,CASRGRGGGGPDTQYF
once,TRBV6-1,TRBD2,12,TRBJ2-7,TGTGCCAGCTCTTGGGGAGGGGACGAGCAGTACTTC,CASSWGGDEQYF
-,TRBV7-2,-,16,TRBJ2-5,TGTGCCAGCAGCTCCCCAGCTAGCCCGGCGTTAGAGACCCAGTACTTC,CASSSPASPALETQYF
-,TRBV10-2,-,14,TRBJ2-5,TGCGCGGGGAGCGGTAGAGGCGACCAAGATACGCAGTACTTC,CAGSGRGDQDTQYF
-,TRBV27,-,16,TRBJ2-5,TGTGCCAGCAGTCCCTATCAGGGCTCTGGGGCCTACGTGCTGTACTTC,CASSPYQGSGAYVLYF
-,TRBV11-2,TRBD1,17,TRBJ2-7,TGTGCCAGCAGCTTAGACAGAGGGGGCGTAACTTCCTACGAGCAGTACTTC,CASSLDRGGVTSYEQYF
-,TRBV6-1,TRBD2,15,TRBJ2-1,TGTGCCAGCAGTACCGGGGAGGGAGGGCCGAATGAGCAGTTCTTC,CASSTGEGGPNEQFF
-,TRBV7-8,-,14,TRBJ1-5,TGTGCCAGCAGCTTAGCGGACACCCGAGACCCCCAGCATTTT,CASSLADTRDPQHF
-,TRBV6-1,TRBD2,20,TRBJ2-5,TGTGCCAGCAGAGGGTCGGAGACTAGCGGGACTATGCCTGGGAGAGAGACCCAGTACTTC,CASRGSETSGTMPGRETQYF
-,TRBV20-1,TRBD2,15,TRBJ2-1,TGCAGTGCTGGCACTAGCGGGAGGGTTGAAGGTGAGCAGTTCTTC,CSAGTSGRVEGEQFF
-,TRBV6-4,TRBD2,17,TRBJ2-7,TGTGCCAGCAGTGACTTGGGACTAGCGGGAGAAGTTCCCGAGCAGTACTTC,CASSDLGLAGEVPEQYF